One TCR beta chain is described in this entry. CDR1 is SNHLY and CDR2 is FYNNEI in the germline V gene. This CDR3 region has 16 residues. V lost 5 bases, J lost 0 bases, and 7 bases stayed unmatched. TCRdb re-called the RT-PCR reads with MiXCR, one entry per CDR3 protein. The data contain about 960,000 distinct CDR3 sequences, 18% of them seen just once; the ten biggest clones take up 5% to 7.5%. The data belong to a study of patients and donors after allogeneic stem cell transplantation. V usage is TRBV2 and J usage is TRBJ2-1; 7 bases line up with TRBD2. The source is a human donor who was either an allogeneic HSCT recipient or a stem cell or donor lymphocyte infusion donor (not recorded which). It is not recorded whose cells these are; they may come from a transplant donor. Input material: blood, either unsorted or a sorted T cell fraction (not recorded which). The CDR3 reads CASSTILAASYNEQFF. Written as DNA, the CDR3 is TGTGCCAGCAGTACGATCCTAGCGGCCTCCTACAATGAGCAGTTCTTC.